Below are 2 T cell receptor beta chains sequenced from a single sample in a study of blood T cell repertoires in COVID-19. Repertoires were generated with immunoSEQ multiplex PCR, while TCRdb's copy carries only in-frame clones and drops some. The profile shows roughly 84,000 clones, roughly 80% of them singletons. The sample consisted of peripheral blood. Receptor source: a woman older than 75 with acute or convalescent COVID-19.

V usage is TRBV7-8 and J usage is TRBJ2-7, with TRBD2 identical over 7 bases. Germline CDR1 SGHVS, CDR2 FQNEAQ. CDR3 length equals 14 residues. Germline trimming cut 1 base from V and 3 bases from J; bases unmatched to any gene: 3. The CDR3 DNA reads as TGTGCCAGCAGCTTAGGGCTAGCGGTCTACGAGCAGTACTTC. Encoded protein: CASSLGLAVYEQYF.

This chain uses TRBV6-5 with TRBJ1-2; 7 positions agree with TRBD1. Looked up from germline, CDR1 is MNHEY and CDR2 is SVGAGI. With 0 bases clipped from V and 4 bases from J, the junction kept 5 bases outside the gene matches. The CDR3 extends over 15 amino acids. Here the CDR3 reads CASSYSYDRVYGYTF. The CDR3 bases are TGTGCCAGCAGTTACTCGTACGACAGGGTCTATGGCTACACCTTC.